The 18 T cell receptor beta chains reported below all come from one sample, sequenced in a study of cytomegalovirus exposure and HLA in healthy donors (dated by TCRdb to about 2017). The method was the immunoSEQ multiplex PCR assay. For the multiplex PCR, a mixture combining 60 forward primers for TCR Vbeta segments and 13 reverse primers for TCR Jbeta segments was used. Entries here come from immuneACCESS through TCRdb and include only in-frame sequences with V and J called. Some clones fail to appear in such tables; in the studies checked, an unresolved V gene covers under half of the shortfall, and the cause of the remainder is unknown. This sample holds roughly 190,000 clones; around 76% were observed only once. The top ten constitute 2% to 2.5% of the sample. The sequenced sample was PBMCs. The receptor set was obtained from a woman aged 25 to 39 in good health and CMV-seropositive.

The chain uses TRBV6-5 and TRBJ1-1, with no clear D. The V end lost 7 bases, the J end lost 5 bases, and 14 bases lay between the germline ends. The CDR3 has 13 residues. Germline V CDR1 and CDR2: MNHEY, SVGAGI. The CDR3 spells CASTAPGGTEAFF. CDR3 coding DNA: TGTGCCAGCACCGCTCCCGGAGGGACTGAAGCTTTCTTT.

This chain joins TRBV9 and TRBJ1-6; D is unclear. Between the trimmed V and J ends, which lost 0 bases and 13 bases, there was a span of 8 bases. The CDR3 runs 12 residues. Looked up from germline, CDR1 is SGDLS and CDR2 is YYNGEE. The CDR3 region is CASSVVGRPLHF. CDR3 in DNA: TGTGCCAGCAGCGTAGTGGGGAGGCCCCTCCACTTT. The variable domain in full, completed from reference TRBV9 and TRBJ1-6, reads DSGVTQTPKHLITATGQRVTLRCSPRSGDLSVYWYQQSLDQGLQFLIQYYNGEERAKGNILERFSAQQFPDLHSELNLSSLELGDSALYFCASSVVGRPLHFGNGTRLTVT.

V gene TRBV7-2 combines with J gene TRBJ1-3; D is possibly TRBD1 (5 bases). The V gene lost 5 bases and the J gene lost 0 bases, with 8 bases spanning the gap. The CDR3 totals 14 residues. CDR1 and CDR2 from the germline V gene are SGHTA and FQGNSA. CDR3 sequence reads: CASSGGISGNTIYF. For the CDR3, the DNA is TGTGCCAGCAGCGGGGGGATCTCTGGAAACACCATATATTTT.

CDR3 nucleotides: TGTGCCATCAGTGCTTCCCGGGCTAGCCGATTCCCCACAGATACGCAGTATTTT. Encoded protein: CAISASRASRFPTDTQYF. This rearrangement joins TRBV10-3 to TRBJ2-3; a weak D match, TRBD2 (5 bases). V lost 4 bases and J lost 2, with 22 bases in between. The CDR3 is 18 residues long. The germline V gene has CDR1 ENHRY and CDR2 SYGVKD.

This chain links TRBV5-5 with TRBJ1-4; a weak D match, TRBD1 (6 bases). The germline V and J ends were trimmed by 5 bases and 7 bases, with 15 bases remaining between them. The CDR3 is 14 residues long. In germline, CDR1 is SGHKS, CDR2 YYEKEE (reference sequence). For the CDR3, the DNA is TGTGCCAGCAGGTCCCCGGGGGGCGCTGAAAAACTGTTTTTT. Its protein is CASRSPGGAEKLFF.

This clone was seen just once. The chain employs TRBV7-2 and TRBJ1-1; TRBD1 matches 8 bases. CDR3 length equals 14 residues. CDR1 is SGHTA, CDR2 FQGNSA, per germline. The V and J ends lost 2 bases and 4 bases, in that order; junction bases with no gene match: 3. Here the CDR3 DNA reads TGTGCCAGCAGCTTAAGGGGGACAGGCACTGAAGCTTTCTTT. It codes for CASSLRGTGTEAFF.

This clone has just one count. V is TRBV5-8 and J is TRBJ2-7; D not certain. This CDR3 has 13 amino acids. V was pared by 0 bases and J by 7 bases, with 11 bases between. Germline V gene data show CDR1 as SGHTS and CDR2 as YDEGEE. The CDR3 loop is CASSLVFGYEQYF. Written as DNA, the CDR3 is TGTGCCAGCAGCTTGGTTTTCGGGTATGAGCAGTACTTC.

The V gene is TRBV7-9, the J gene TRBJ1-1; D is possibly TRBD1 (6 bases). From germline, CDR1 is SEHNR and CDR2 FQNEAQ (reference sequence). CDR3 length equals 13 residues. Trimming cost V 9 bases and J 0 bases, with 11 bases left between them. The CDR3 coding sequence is TGTGCCAGTCATGACAGGTTGAACACTGAAGCTTTCTTT. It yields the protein CASHDRLNTEAFF.

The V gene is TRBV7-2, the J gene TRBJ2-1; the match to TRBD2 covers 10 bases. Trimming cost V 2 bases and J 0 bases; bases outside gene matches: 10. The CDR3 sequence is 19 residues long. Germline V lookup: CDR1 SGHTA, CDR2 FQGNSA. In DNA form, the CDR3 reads TGTGCCAGCAGCTTAAGGGATAGCGGGGGGACCCCCTCCTACAATGAGCAGTTCTTC. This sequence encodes CASSLRDSGGTPSYNEQFF.

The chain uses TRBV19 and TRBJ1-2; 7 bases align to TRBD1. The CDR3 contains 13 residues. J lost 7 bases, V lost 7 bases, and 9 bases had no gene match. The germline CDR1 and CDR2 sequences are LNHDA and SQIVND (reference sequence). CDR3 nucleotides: TGTGCCAGTACTCGCGCAGGGGGAGGTGGCTACACCTTC. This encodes CASTRAGGGGYTF. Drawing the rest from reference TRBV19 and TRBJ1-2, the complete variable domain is DGGITQSPKYLFRKEGQNVTLSCEQNLNHDAMYWYRQDPGQGLRLIYYSQIVNDFQKGDIAEGYSVSREKKESFPLTVTSAQKNPTAFYLCASTRAGGGGYTFGSGTRLTVV.

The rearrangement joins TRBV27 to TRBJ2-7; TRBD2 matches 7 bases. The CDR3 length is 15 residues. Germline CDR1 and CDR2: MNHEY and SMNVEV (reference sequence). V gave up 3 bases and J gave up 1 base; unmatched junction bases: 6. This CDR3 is CASSFKAGLSYEQYF. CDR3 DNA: TGTGCCAGCAGTTTTAAGGCGGGACTATCCTACGAGCAGTACTTC.

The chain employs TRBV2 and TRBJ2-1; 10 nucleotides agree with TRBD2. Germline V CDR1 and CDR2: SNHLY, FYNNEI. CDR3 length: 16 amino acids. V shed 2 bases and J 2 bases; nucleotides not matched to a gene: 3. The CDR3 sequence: CASSEFLAGAYNEQFF. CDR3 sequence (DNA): TGTGCCAGCAGTGAATTCCTAGCGGGAGCCTACAATGAGCAGTTCTTC.

In DNA, the CDR3 is TGCAGCGTTGAATTGGGCCGGAATGAAAAACTGTTTTTT. Its protein product is CSVELGRNEKLFF. The chain recombines TRBV29-1 with TRBJ1-4; unclear D gene. Germline CDR1 is SQVTM and CDR2 is ANQGSEA. Trimming took 2 bases from V and 5 from J, leaving 9 bases between them. The CDR3 extends over 13 amino acids. The full variable domain, its missing parts supplied by reference TRBV29-1 and TRBJ1-4, is SAVISQKPSRDICQRGTSLTIQCQVDSQVTMMFWYRQQPGQSLTLIATANQGSEATYESGFVIDKFPISRPNLTFSTLTVSNMSPEDSSIYLCSVELGRNEKLFFGSGTQLSVL.

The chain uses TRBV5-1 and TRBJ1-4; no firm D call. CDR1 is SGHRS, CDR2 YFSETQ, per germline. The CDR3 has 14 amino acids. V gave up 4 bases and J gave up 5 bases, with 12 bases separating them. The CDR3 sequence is CASSPIRSNEKLFF. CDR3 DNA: TGCGCCAGCAGCCCAATTAGATCCAATGAAAAACTGTTTTTT. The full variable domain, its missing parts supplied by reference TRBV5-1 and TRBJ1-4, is KAGVTQTPRYLIKTRGQQVTLSCSPISGHRSVSWYQQTPGQGLQFLFEYFSETQRNKGNFPGRFSGRQFSNSRSEMNVSTLELGDSALYLCASSPIRSNEKLFFGSGTQLSVL.

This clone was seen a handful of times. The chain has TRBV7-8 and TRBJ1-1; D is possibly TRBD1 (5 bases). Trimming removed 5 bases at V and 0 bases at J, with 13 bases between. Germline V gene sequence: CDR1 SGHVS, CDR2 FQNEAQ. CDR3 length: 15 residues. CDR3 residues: CASSPAGVLNTEAFF. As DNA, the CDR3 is TGTGCCAGCAGCCCAGCGGGGGTATTGAACACTGAAGCTTTCTTT.

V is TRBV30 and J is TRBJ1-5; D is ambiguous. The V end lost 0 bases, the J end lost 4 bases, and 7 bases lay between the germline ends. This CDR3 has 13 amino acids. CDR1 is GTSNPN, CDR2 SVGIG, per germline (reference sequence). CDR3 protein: CAWSVRGNQPQHF. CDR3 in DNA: TGTGCCTGGAGTGTACGCGGGAATCAGCCCCAGCATTTT.

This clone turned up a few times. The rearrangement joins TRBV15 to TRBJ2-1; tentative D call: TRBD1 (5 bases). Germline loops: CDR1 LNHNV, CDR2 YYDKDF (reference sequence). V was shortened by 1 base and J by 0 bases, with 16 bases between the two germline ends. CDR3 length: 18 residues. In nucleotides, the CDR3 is TGTGCCACCAGCAGAGGGGGCCTTAGAAAGAGCTCCTACAATGAGCAGTTCTTC. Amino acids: CATSRGGLRKSSYNEQFF.

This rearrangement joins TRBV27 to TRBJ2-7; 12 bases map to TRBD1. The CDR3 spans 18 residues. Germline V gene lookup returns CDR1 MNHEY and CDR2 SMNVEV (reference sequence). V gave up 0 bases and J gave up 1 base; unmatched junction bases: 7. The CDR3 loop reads CASSLSTGTGGKSYEQYF. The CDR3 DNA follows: TGTGCCAGCAGTTTATCCACCGGGACAGGGGGCAAATCCTACGAGCAGTACTTC.